The 7 T cell receptor beta chains below were found in one sample sequenced in a study of blood T cell repertoires in COVID-19. Measured with immunoSEQ multiplex PCR; TCRdb has only the in-frame clones, and not every one. The table includes some 200,000 clones, under 85% detected once. Sequencing was done on a sample of peripheral blood. These receptors all come from a woman aged 80 or over with COVID-19, enrolled during active disease.

The chain joins TRBV3-1 (or the pseudogene TRBV3-2) to TRBJ1-1; maybe TRBD1 (6 bases). Germline V gives CDR1 LGHDT, CDR2 YNNKEL (reference sequence). Trimming removed 8 bases from V and 11 bases from J, with 18 bases in between. The CDR3 sequence is 12 residues long. CDR3 sequence (DNA): TGTGCCAGCGTTCAACGAGGGGGAGACGCTTTCTTT. It codes for CASVQRGGDAFF.

The gene calls are TRBV9 and TRBJ1-3; tentative D call: TRBD1 (6 bases). The CDR3 extends over 16 amino acids. Germline V lookup: CDR1 SGDLS, CDR2 YYNGEE. V lost 4 bases, J lost 4 bases, and 18 bases lay in between. The CDR3 reads CASSPVGQTLGNTIYF. CDR3 nucleotide sequence: TGTGCCAGCAGCCCCGTCGGACAGACATTAGGAAACACCATATATTTT.

Only one count was recorded for this clone. This sequence joins TRBV2 and TRBJ1-5, with D tentatively TRBD1 (6 bases). V lost 3 bases and J 3 bases, leaving 12 bases between the germline ends. The CDR3 sequence is 15 residues long. Looked up from germline, CDR1 is SNHLY and CDR2 is FYNNEI. The CDR3, as DNA: TGTGCCAGCAGTGAGGGTCAGGGGTACAATCAGCCCCAGCATTTT. It is translated as CASSEGQGYNQPQHF.

The rearrangement uses TRBV9 and TRBJ2-1; D is perhaps TRBD1 (7 bases). Trimming pared 8 bases from V and 5 bases from J, leaving 17 bases between. CDR1 SGDLS and CDR2 YYNGEE come from the germline V gene. The CDR3 is made up of 14 amino acids. The CDR3 DNA sequence: TGTGCCAGTAGGGGGGACAGCGACAACAATGAGCAGTTCTTC. Amino acids: CASRGDSDNNEQFF.

This rearrangement joins TRBV19 to TRBJ2-2, with 10 bases identical to TRBD2. CDR1 and CDR2 from the germline V gene are LNHDA and SQIVND (reference sequence). Germline trimming cut 5 bases from V and 1 base from J; bases unmatched to any gene: 4. The length of the CDR3 is 16 residues. CDR3 residues: CASSAASGGNTGELFF. CDR3 nucleotide sequence: TGTGCCAGTAGTGCTGCTAGCGGGGGGAACACCGGGGAGCTGTTTTTT.

This chain connects TRBV4-2 to TRBJ2-5; 10 bases are shared with TRBD2. CDR1 LGHNA and CDR2 YNFKEQ come from the germline V gene. The ends lost 4 bases at V and 4 bases at J; junction bases unmatched: 12. CDR3 size: 17 residues. The CDR3 DNA reads as TGTGCCAGCAGCCTGGGAAGCGGGAGGGCCGTAGGAGAGACCCAGTACTTC. It encodes CASSLGSGRAVGETQYF.

The rearrangement joins TRBV7-3 to TRBJ1-1; tentatively, D is TRBD1 (6 bases). The length of the CDR3 is 15 residues. Germline V lookup: CDR1 SGHTA, CDR2 FQGTGA. V lost 3 bases and J lost 2, with 13 bases in between. The CDR3 reads CASSLTGGRNTEAFF. As DNA, the CDR3 is TGTGCCAGCAGCTTGACAGGAGGTAGAAACACTGAAGCTTTCTTT.